Shown below are 27 T cell receptor beta chains from a single sample sequenced in a study of low-dose radiotherapy and immunotherapy resistance in tumors. The time point here: before trial treatment. It was with a constant-region primer and a V-primer adapter that TCRs were amplified over roughly 19 PCR cycles. Using its own MiXCR run on the reads, TCRdb lists one record per CDR3 protein. The sample records about 46,000 distinct CDR3 sequences, approximately 12% being singletons. The specimen comprised PBMCs, sampled before treatment. The receptors originated from a female donor with ovarian cancer.

Many counts were recorded for this clonotype. The chain is built from TRBV10-3 and TRBJ2-7; 9 bases are a match to TRBD1. Germline V gives CDR1 ENHRY, CDR2 SYGVKD. V was pared by 10 bases and J by 4 bases, with 11 bases of the junction left unmatched. The CDR3 sequence is 14 residues long. The CDR3 protein is CATHPDRGGYEQYF. The CDR3 DNA sequence: TGTGCCACCCACCCGGACAGGGGAGGGTACGAGCAGTACTTC.

This clonotype was counted many times. V gene TRBV28 combines with J gene TRBJ2-1; the D is unclear. The germline gives CDR1 MDHEN, CDR2 SYDVKM. The V gene lost 5 bases and the J gene lost 3 bases, with 17 bases spanning the gap. The CDR3 loop spans 16 amino acids. The CDR3 DNA reads as TGTGCCAGCAGTCCTTTATGGGTATGGTTCTACAATGAGCAGTTCTTC. The encoded protein is CASSPLWVWFYNEQFF.

In this sample, this clonotype turned up many times. V gene TRBV15 combines with J gene TRBJ2-2, with 9 bases that match TRBD1. The CDR3 is 20 amino acids. Germline V gene sequence: CDR1 LNHNV, CDR2 YYDKDF (reference sequence). Losses at the gene ends were 3 bases for V and 6 bases for J; bases not matched to a gene: 20. The CDR3 spells CATSRPPGTGSPVEAGELFF. DNA of the CDR3: TGTGCCACCAGCAGGCCCCCCGGGACAGGGTCTCCAGTCGAGGCCGGGGAGCTGTTTTTT.

This clonotype was picked up many times. This chain connects TRBV23-1 to TRBJ2-2; D is perhaps TRBD1 (6 bases). TRBV23-1 is identified as an open reading frame with a role that is uncertain. CDR3 length: 12 amino acids. V lost 10 bases and J 6 bases, leaving 12 bases between the germline ends. Here the CDR3 DNA reads TGCGCCACCCCAGGGGCCCCCGGGGAGCTGTTTTTT. It yields the protein CATPGAPGELFF.

The table lists this clonotype with many counts. The chain employs TRBV18 and TRBJ2-3; unclear D gene. V was pared by 3 bases and J by 7 bases, with 11 bases between. CDR1 KGHSH and CDR2 LQKENI come from the germline V gene. The CDR3 length is 13 residues. This chain's CDR3 is CASSPTTDNTQYF. The CDR3 DNA reads as TGTGCCAGCTCACCCACGACTGATAATACGCAGTATTTT.

This clonotype was observed a handful of times. The gene calls are TRBV7-9 and TRBJ2-1; D unresolved. The germline V and J ends were trimmed by 1 base and 0 bases, with 7 bases remaining between them. The CDR3 runs to 15 residues. In germline, CDR1 is SEHNR, CDR2 FQNEAQ (reference sequence). CDR3 protein: CASSLVGLSYNEQFF. The CDR3 DNA reads TGTGCCAGCAGCTTAGTGGGCCTCTCCTACAATGAGCAGTTCTTC. Combining the CDR3 with reference TRBV7-9 and TRBJ2-1 gives the whole variable domain DTGVSQNPRHKITKRGQNVTFRCDPISEHNRLYWYRQTLGQGPEFLTYFQNEAQLEKSRLLSDRFSAERPKGSFSTLEIQRTEQGDSAMYLCASSLVGLSYNEQFFGPGTRLTVL.

In its sample, this clonotype was seen many times. This rearrangement joins TRBV20-1 to TRBJ1-5; 8 bases match TRBD1. Germline CDR1 reads DFQATT; CDR2 reads SNEGSKA (reference sequence). The J segment lost 3 bases and the V segment lost 4 bases, leaving 2 bases of the junction unmatched. This CDR3 is built from 13 residues. CDR3 region: CSAMGQVNQPQHF. Written as DNA, the CDR3 is TGCAGTGCTATGGGACAGGTCAATCAGCCCCAGCATTTT.

The table lists this clonotype with many counts. The chain recombines TRBV5-1 with TRBJ2-5, with a tentative D call TRBD1 (5 bases). CDR1 is SGHRS, CDR2 YFSETQ, per germline. The CDR3 has 13 residues. V lost 4 bases, J lost 0 bases, and 7 bases lay in between. CDR3 sequence: CASSPDNQETQYF. The DNA for the CDR3 is TGCGCCAGCAGCCCGGACAACCAAGAGACCCAGTACTTC. The whole variable domain, remainder taken from reference TRBV5-1 and TRBJ2-5, is KAGVTQTPRYLIKTRGQQVTLSCSPISGHRSVSWYQQTPGQGLQFLFEYFSETQRNKGNFPGRFSGRQFSNSRSEMNVSTLELGDSALYLCASSPDNQETQYFGPGTRLLVL.

The sample holds many counts of this clonotype. The CDR3 does not end in the conserved phenylalanine or tryptophan, so this is likely a read error. No DNA is shown, since the ends of the CDR3 on it are uncertain; the CDR3 is the one TCRdb lists. The chain combines TRBV3-1 with TRBJ2-1; the table's D call of TRBD2 was not tested on the DNA. Both ends counted, the CDR3 spans 13 residues. In germline, CDR1 is LGHDT, CDR2 YNNKEL (reference sequence). The CDR3 loop is CASSQTVSGGPTL.

The sample holds many counts of this clonotype. The rearrangement uses TRBV28 and TRBJ2-1, with 10 positions matching TRBD2. The CDR3 has 13 amino acids. Per the germline V gene, CDR1 is MDHEN and CDR2 is SYDVKM. V lost 10 bases, J lost 9 bases, and 9 bases stayed unmatched. In DNA, the CDR3 is TGTGCCACGTGGGAGCGGGAGGGTGGTGAGCAGTTCTTC. As protein: CATWEREGGEQFF.

V and J are TRBV10-3 and TRBJ2-7; tentatively, D is TRBD2 (5 bases). Germline assignment: CDR1 ENHRY and CDR2 SYGVKD. V lost 3 bases to trimming and J lost 6 bases, with 15 bases between them. This CDR3 is 14 amino acids long. The CDR3 loop is CAISDRRFESEQYF. The DNA of the CDR3 is TGTGCCATCAGTGATCGGAGGTTTGAAAGCGAGCAGTACTTC.

This clonotype was counted at least ten times. The genes are TRBV21-1 and TRBJ1-1. TRBV21-1 is a listed pseudogene. CDR3 length: 14 residues. The CDR3 reads CASSKPSGNTEAFF. Written as DNA, the CDR3 is TGTGCCAGCAGCAAGCCCTCAGGTAACACTGAAGCTTTCTTT.

Points on this clonotype: This is likely an artifact of a read error, given a far larger clone one base away. The genes are TRBV12-5 and TRBJ2-5, with D perhaps assigned TRBD1 or TRBD2 (5 bases each). Germline V gene data show CDR1 as LGHNT and CDR2 as FRNRAP. CDR3 length: 12 amino acids. The V end was cut by 7 bases, the J end by 11 bases, with 17 bases between. The CDR3 spells CASALGVMGQYF. The DNA of the CDR3 is TGTGCTAGTGCCTTGGGGGTGATGGGGCAGTACTTC.

This clonotype was counted at least ten times. The chain has TRBV5-4 and TRBJ1-5; no clear D gene. The CDR3 extends over 13 amino acids. Trimming left V 3 bases short and J 0 bases short, with 4 bases between. Germline V lookup: CDR1 SGHNT, CDR2 YYREEE (reference sequence). The CDR3, as DNA: TGTGCCAGCAGCTCCGATAGCAATCAGCCCCAGCATTTT. This gives the protein CASSSDSNQPQHF.

About this clonotype itself: This likely stems from a read error, as it lies one base from a far larger clone. The V call is TRBV30, the J call TRBJ2-5, with D unresolved. The DNA end lines up better with TRBJ2-7; the J call may be wrong. Germline values: CDR1 GTSNPN, CDR2 SVGIG (reference sequence). This CDR3 has 12 amino acids. The CDR3: CAWSVPASEQYF. The CDR3 region has the DNA TGTGCCTGGAGTGTACCCGCTAGCGAGCAGTACTTC.

V gene TRBV6-6 combines with J gene TRBJ1-2; 9 bases match TRBD1. Germline V CDR1 and CDR2: MNHNY, SVGAGI (reference sequence). The V gene end was trimmed by 6 bases and the J gene end by 3 bases; junction bases not matched to a gene: 5. This CDR3 is built from 14 residues. This chain's CDR3 is CASRRTGEDYGYTF. The CDR3 DNA reads TGTGCCAGCAGACGGACAGGGGAGGACTATGGCTACACCTTC.

This clonotype was counted at least ten times. V is TRBV4-2 and J is TRBJ1-5; no definite D call. In germline, CDR1 is LGHNA, CDR2 YNFKEQ. V lost 0 bases and J 0 bases, leaving 9 bases between the germline ends. The CDR3 length is 16 residues. Written as DNA, the CDR3 is TGTGCCAGCAGCCAAGAGACGGGTAATAGCAATCAGCCCCAGCATTTT. It translates to CASSQETGNSNQPQHF.

This clonotype was recorded many times. The gene calls are TRBV20-1 and TRBJ1-4; 7 bases are a match to TRBD1. Trimming took 0 bases from V and 4 from J; bases not matched to a gene: 2. The CDR3 covers 14 residues. Germline values: CDR1 DFQATT, CDR2 SNEGSKA (reference sequence). CDR3 sequence: CSARDGTDNEKLFF. DNA of the CDR3: TGCAGTGCTAGAGACGGGACAGATAATGAAAAACTGTTTTTT.

This clonotype was observed at least ten times. This rearrangement joins TRBV12-3 or TRBV12-4 to TRBJ1-2; TRBD1 agrees at 9 bases. CDR3 length: 16 amino acids. Germline trimming cut 6 bases from V and 4 bases from J; bases unmatched to any gene: 12. CDR3 DNA: TGTGCCAGCAGAGCCTCGGACAGGGGTGGAAGCTATGGCTACACCTTC. This encodes CASRASDRGGSYGYTF.

Of note for this clonotype: A much bigger clone sits one base away, suggesting this may be a read error. The chain joins TRBV7-9 to TRBJ2-7, with 10 bases lining up with TRBD1. Germline loops: CDR1 SEHNR, CDR2 FQNEAQ (reference sequence). This CDR3 spans 15 amino acids. For the CDR3, the DNA is TGTGTCAGCAGCTTAGGGACGACAGGGGGCGACGAGCAGTACTTC. It specifies CVSSLGTTGGDEQYF.

The CDR3 DNA reads as TGCGCCAGCAGCTTGGCCGTGCCAGATACGCAGTATTTT. Its protein is CASSLAVPDTQYF. V and J are TRBV5-1 and TRBJ2-3, with D uncertain. Germline V CDR1 and CDR2: SGHRS, YFSETQ. The length of the CDR3 is 13 residues. The V end was cut by 0 bases, the J end by 4 bases, with 6 bases between.

This clonotype was recorded many times. The chain joins TRBV15 to TRBJ2-4, with 7 bases that match TRBD1. The V segment lost 4 bases and the J segment 2 bases; nucleotides outside the gene matches: 8. The CDR3 has 16 residues. CDR1 LNHNV and CDR2 YYDKDF come from the germline V gene (reference sequence). CDR3 nucleotides: TGTGCCACCAGCACACCGGGACAGCAAACCAAAAACATTCAGTACTTC. It translates to CATSTPGQQTKNIQYF. Full variable domain (outside the CDR3, taken from reference TRBV15 and TRBJ2-4): DAMVIQNPRYQVTQFGKPVTLSCSQTLNHNVMYWYQQKSSQAPKLLFHYYDKDFNNEADTPDNFQSRRPNTSFCFLDIRSPGLGDTAMYLCATSTPGQQTKNIQYFGAGTRLSVL.

On this clonotype: This could be a read error, since a much larger clone is one nucleotide away. The chain combines TRBV20-1 with TRBJ2-3; unclear D gene. Trimming shortened V by 6 bases and J by 3 bases, and 10 bases separated the two germline ends. Germline V gene lookup returns CDR1 DFQATT and CDR2 SNEGSKA (reference sequence). The CDR3 loop spans 12 amino acids. The CDR3 loop is CSAPVNTDTQYF. As DNA, the CDR3 is TGCAGTGCCCCGGTGAATACAGATACGCAGTATTTT.

The sample holds many counts of this clonotype. V and J are TRBV3-1 and TRBJ2-7; weak D call: TRBD1 (6 bases). Germline CDR1 is LGHDT and CDR2 is YNNKEL (reference sequence). The CDR3 runs 11 residues. V gave up 5 bases and J gave up 7 bases, with 9 bases separating them. CDR3 sequence (DNA): TGTGCCAGCAGCTGGGGGCCAGAGCAGTACTTC. Its translation is CASSWGPEQYF.

The table lists this clonotype with many counts. The rearrangement uses TRBV5-5 and TRBJ2-3; 8 bases line up with TRBD2. Germline V gene sequence: CDR1 SGHKS, CDR2 YYEKEE (reference sequence). V lost 4 bases and J lost 2; bases outside the gene matches: 12. The CDR3 is 17 residues long. CDR3 protein: CASSVVGSGRSTDTQYF. As DNA, the CDR3 is TGTGCCAGCAGCGTGGTGGGGAGCGGGAGATCCACAGATACGCAGTATTTT.

This clonotype has a count of ten or more. The genes are TRBV7-2 and TRBJ2-3; the match to TRBD2 covers 7 bases. The CDR3 runs 14 residues. Germline V lookup: CDR1 SGHTA, CDR2 FQGNSA. The V gene end was trimmed by 1 base and the J gene end by 2 bases; junction bases not matched to a gene: 0. In DNA form, the CDR3 reads TGTGCCAGCAGCTTAGGACTAGCCACAGATACGCAGTATTTT. Translated, it gives CASSLGLATDTQYF.

The genes are TRBV28 and TRBJ1-5, with D tentatively TRBD1 (5 bases). The CDR3 contains 16 residues. V shed 3 bases and J shed 4 bases, with 16 bases lying between them. Germline CDR1 is MDHEN and CDR2 is SYDVKM. The CDR3 loop is CASSFIGQGKNQPQHF. In DNA, the CDR3 is TGTGCCAGCAGTTTCATCGGGCAGGGAAAGAATCAGCCCCAGCATTTT.